This passage covers 8 T cell receptor beta chains from one sample sequenced in a study of blood T cell repertoires in COVID-19. The data were produced by immunoSEQ multiplex PCR, yet TCRdb's version contains in-frame clones alone and is incomplete. The sample lists roughly 230,000 clones, roughly four fifths occurring once. The specimen was peripheral blood. The source is a man in his fifties with active or convalescent COVID-19.

This clone was detected only once. The chain recombines TRBV7-2 with TRBJ1-1; TRBD1 agrees at 10 bases. J gave up 5 bases and V 5 bases, and 11 bases lay outside the gene matches. The CDR3 extends over 16 amino acids. From germline, CDR1 is SGHTA and CDR2 FQGNSA. CDR3: CASSLGPGQGRTEAFF. The CDR3, as DNA: TGTGCCAGCAGCCTGGGTCCGGGACAGGGGCGAACTGAAGCTTTCTTT. The variable domain in full, with the rest retrieved from reference TRBV7-2 and TRBJ1-1, is GAGVSQSPSNKVTEKGKDVELRCDPISGHTALYWYRQSLGQGLEFLIYFQGNSAPDKSGLPSDRFSAERTGGSVSTLTIQRTQQEDSAVYLCASSLGPGQGRTEAFFGQGTRLTVV.

The rearrangement links TRBV7-2 to TRBJ1-3; a possible D gene is TRBD1 (6 bases). Trimming removed 5 bases at V and 8 bases at J, with 16 bases between. CDR1 is SGHTA and CDR2 is FQGNSA in the germline V gene. This CDR3 has 14 amino acids. The CDR3 is CASSPGGAAHTIYF. Here the CDR3 DNA reads TGTGCCAGCAGCCCGGGGGGGGCCGCTCACACCATATATTTT.

This clone was picked up one time. The chain carries TRBV2 and TRBJ1-5, with 9 bases lining up with TRBD1. This CDR3 has 18 residues. From germline, CDR1 is SNHLY and CDR2 FYNNEI. The J segment lost 5 bases and the V segment lost 2 bases, leaving 13 bases of the junction unmatched. CDR3 nucleotides: TGTGCCAGCAGTGAAATCTTAGGGGACAGGGTGGTTCATCAGCCCCAGCATTTT. This translates into CASSEILGDRVVHQPQHF.

The chain links TRBV30 to TRBJ2-3; a possible D gene is TRBD2 (6 bases). V gave up 2 bases and J gave up 1 base, with 13 bases separating them. CDR1 GTSNPN and CDR2 SVGIG come from the germline V gene (reference sequence). This CDR3 is 15 amino acids long. This CDR3 is CAWSRGLEGTDTQYF. In DNA form, the CDR3 reads TGTGCCTGGAGTCGGGGACTGGAGGGCACAGATACGCAGTATTTT. The full variable domain, completed using reference TRBV30 and TRBJ2-3, is SQTIHQWPATLVQPVGSPLSLECTVEGTSNPNLYWYRQAAGRGLQLLFYSVGIGQISSEVPQNLSASRPQDRQFILSSKKLLLSDSGFYLCAWSRGLEGTDTQYFGPGTRLTVL.

The chain is built from TRBV6-4 and TRBJ1-5; the D gene is possibly TRBD1 (5 bases). Trimming removed 5 bases at V and 7 bases at J, with 15 bases between. The CDR3 runs 14 residues. Germline V gives CDR1 MRHNA, CDR2 SNTAGT. DNA for the CDR3: TGTGCCAGCAGTTTCCTTGGCGGGGGGCAGCCCCAGCATTTT. Encoded protein: CASSFLGGGQPQHF.

The chain has TRBV12-3 or TRBV12-4 and TRBJ2-7; D possibly corresponds to TRBD1 (8 bases). The V and J ends lost 5 bases and 7 bases respectively, with 12 bases between them. There are 12 residues in the CDR3. CDR3 in amino acids: CASSAQGGEQYF. Here the CDR3 DNA reads TGTGCCAGCAGTGCACAGGGGGGGGAGCAGTACTTC.

About this clone itself: At the DNA level, this CDR3 is encoded by other sequences in the same sample as well. The genes are TRBV27 and TRBJ2-7, with D maybe TRBD1 (6 bases). V was trimmed by 3 bases and J by 0 bases, leaving 9 bases between them. The germline gives CDR1 MNHEY, CDR2 SMNVEV (reference sequence). The CDR3 totals 14 residues. As DNA, the CDR3 is TGTGCCAGCAGTTTTCAGGGGAGCTCCTACGAGCAGTACTTC. Protein: CASSFQGSSYEQYF.

V usage is TRBV7-2 and J usage is TRBJ2-2; a possible D gene is TRBD2 (5 bases). There are 13 residues in the CDR3. From germline, CDR1 is SGHTA and CDR2 FQGNSA. The germline V and J ends were trimmed by 5 bases and 3 bases, with 7 bases remaining between them. CDR3 residues: CASSGLYTGELFF. For the CDR3, the DNA is TGTGCCAGCAGCGGACTCTACACCGGGGAGCTGTTTTTT.